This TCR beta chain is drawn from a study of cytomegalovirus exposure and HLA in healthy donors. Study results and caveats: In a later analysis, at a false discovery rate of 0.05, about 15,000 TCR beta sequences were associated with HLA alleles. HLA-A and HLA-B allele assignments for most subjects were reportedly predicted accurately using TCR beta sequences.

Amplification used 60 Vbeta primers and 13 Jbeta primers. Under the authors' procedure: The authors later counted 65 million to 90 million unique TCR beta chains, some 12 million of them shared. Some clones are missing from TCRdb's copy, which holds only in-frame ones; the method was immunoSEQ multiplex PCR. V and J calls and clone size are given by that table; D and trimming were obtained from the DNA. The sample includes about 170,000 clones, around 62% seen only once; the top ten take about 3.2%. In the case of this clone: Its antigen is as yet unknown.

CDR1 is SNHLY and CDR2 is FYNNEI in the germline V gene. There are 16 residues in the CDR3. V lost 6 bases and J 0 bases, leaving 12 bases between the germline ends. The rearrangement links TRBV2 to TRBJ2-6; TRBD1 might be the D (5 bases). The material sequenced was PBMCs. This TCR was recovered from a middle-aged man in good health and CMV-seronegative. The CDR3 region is CASSTGLISGANVLTF. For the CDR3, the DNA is TGTGCCAGCAGCACAGGTCTAATCTCTGGGGCCAACGTCCTGACTTTC.